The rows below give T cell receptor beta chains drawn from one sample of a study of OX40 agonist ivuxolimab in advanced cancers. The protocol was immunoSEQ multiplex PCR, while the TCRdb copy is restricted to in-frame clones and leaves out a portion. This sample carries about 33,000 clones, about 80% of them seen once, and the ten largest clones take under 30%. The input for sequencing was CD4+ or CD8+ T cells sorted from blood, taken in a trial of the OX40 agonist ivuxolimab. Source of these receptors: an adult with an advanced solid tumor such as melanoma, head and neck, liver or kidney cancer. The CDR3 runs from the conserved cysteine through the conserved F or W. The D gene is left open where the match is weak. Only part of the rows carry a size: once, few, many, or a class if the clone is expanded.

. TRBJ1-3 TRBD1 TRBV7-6 CASSSLTGGSGNTIYF TGTGCCAGCAGCTCCTTGACAGGGGGCTCTGGAAACACCATATATTTT
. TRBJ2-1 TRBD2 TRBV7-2 CASSLAGGTEQFF TGTGCCAGCAGCCTAGCGGGGGGCACTGAGCAGTTCTTC
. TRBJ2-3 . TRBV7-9 CASNGDHLRSTQYF TGTGCCAGCAACGGGGACCACTTACGGAGTACGCAGTATTTT
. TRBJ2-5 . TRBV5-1 CASSLQGNFQETQYF TGCGCCAGCAGCTTGCAAGGAAATTTCCAAGAGACCCAGTACTTC
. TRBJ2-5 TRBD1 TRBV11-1 CASSSQGARETQYF TGTGCCAGCAGCTCCCAGGGGGCGCGAGAGACCCAGTACTTC
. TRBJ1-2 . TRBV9 CASRGTDYGYTF TGTGCCAGCAGGGGGACGGACTATGGCTACACCTTC
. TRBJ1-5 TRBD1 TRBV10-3 CATRQGHQPQHF TGTGCCACGAGACAGGGTCATCAGCCCCAGCATTTT
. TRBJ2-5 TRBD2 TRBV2 CASSIQGAGQETQYF TGTGCCAGCAGCATCCAGGGAGCGGGGCAAGAGACCCAGTACTTC
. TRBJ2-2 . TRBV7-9 CAHRPEGAGELFF TGTGCTCACCGGCCAGAGGGGGCCGGGGAGCTGTTTTTT
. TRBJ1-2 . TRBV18 CASSPDRNYGYTF TGTGCCAGCTCACCCGACAGGAACTATGGCTACACCTTC
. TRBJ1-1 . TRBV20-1 CSASLLGEAFF TGCAGTGCTAGTCTACTTGGGGAAGCTTTCTTT
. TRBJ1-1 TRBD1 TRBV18 CASSPQGASDTEAFF TGTGCCAGCTCACCACAGGGGGCGAGTGACACTGAAGCTTTCTTT
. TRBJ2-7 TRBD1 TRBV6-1 CASRTTGRAYEQYF TGTGCCAGCAGGACGACAGGGCGCGCCTACGAGCAGTACTTC
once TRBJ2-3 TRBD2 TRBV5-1 CASGLAGGLADTQYF TGCGCCAGCGGTTTAGCGGGGGGGCTCGCAGATACGCAGTATTTT
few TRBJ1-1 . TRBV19 CASGDYTEAFF TGTGCCAGTGGTGACTATACTGAAGCTTTCTTT
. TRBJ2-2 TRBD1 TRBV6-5 CASSDRGAGGELFF TGTGCCAGCAGTGACAGGGGCGCCGGCGGGGAGCTGTTTTTT
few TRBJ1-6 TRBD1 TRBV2 CASSTGTGVSPLHF TGTGCCAGCAGCACCGGGACAGGGGTTTCACCCCTCCACTTT
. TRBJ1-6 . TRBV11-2 CASSPGLALHF TGTGCCAGCAGCCCGGGACTAGCCCTCCACTTT
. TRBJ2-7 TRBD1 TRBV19 CASSRTGTGYEQYF TGTGCCAGTAGTAGGACCGGGACAGGGTACGAGCAGTACTTC
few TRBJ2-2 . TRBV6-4 CASSIVPNTGELFF TGTGCCAGCAGTATTGTCCCGAACACCGGGGAGCTGTTTTTT
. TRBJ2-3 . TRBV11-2 CASSLDRNTQYF TGTGCCAGCAGCTTAGATCGTAATACGCAGTATTTT
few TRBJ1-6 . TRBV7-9 CASSNSGNSPLHF TGTGCCAGCAGCAATTCAGGAAATTCACCCCTCCACTTT
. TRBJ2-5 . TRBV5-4 CASSFRKTQYF TGTGCCAGCAGCTTTCGGAAGACCCAGTACTTC
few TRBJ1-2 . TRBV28 CASSFGGKGLDYGYTF TGTGCCAGCAGTTTTGGAGGTAAGGGGCTGGACTATGGCTACACCTTC
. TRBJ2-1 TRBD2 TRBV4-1 CASSREAGVAYNEQFF TGCGCCAGCAGCCGGGAAGCGGGGGTCGCCTACAATGAGCAGTTCTTC
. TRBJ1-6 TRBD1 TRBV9 CASSEQGAFSSPLHF TGTGCCAGCAGCGAACAGGGGGCGTTCAGTTCACCCCTCCACTTT
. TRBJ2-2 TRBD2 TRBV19 CASSRPAGGMNTGELFF TGTGCCAGTAGTAGACCAGCGGGGGGCATGAACACCGGGGAGCTGTTTTTT
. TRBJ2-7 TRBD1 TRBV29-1 CSVGTGGYEQYF TGCAGCGTAGGGACAGGGGGCTACGAGCAGTACTTC
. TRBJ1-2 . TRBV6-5 CASSYSQGRYGYTF TGTGCCAGCAGTTACAGCCAGGGCCGCTATGGCTACACCTTC
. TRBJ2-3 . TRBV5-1 CASSLGSVPDTQYF TGCGCCAGCAGCTTGGGCTCCGTCCCAGATACGCAGTATTTT
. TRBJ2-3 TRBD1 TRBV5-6 CASSQPTGADTQYF TGTGCCAGCAGCCAACCCACAGGGGCAGATACGCAGTATTTT
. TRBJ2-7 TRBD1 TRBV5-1 CASSWTGTGGDEQYF TGCGCCAGCAGCTGGACCGGGACAGGGGGCGACGAGCAGTACTTC
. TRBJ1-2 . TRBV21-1 CASTADRGGGYTF TGTGCCAGCACAGCGGACAGGGGGGGTGGCTACACCTTC
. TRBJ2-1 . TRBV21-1 CASSISGGISYNEQFF TGTGCCAGCAGCATTAGCGGGGGGATCTCCTACAATGAGCAGTTCTTC
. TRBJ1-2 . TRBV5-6 CASSLSGGAKGYTF TGTGCCAGCAGCTTGTCTGGGGGCGCTAAAGGCTACACCTTC
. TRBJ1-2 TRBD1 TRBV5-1 CASTGQGGSKGYTF TGCGCCAGCACCGGACAGGGGGGAAGCAAAGGCTACACCTTC
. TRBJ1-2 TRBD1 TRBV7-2 CASSPRGTGISGYTF TGTGCCAGCAGCCCGAGGGGGACAGGAATTTCTGGCTACACCTTC
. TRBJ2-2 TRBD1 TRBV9 CASSVGQGANTGELFF TGTGCCAGCAGCGTAGGACAGGGGGCGAACACCGGGGAGCTGTTTTTT
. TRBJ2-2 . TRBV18 CASSPVPNTGELFF TGTGCCAGCTCACCAGTACCGAACACCGGGGAGCTGTTTTTT
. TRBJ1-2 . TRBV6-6 CASSYQPDGYTF TGTGCCAGCAGTTACCAGCCAGATGGCTACACCTTC
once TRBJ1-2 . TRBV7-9 CASSRGWESYGYTF TGTGCCAGCAGCCGAGGTTGGGAGAGCTATGGCTACACCTTC
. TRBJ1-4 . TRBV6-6 CASSYWGVREKLFF TGTGCCAGCAGTTACTGGGGTGTCCGTGAAAAACTGTTTTTT
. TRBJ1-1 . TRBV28 CASTIPGLNTEAFF TGTGCCAGCACTATACCGGGTCTGAACACTGAAGCTTTCTTT
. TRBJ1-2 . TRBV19 CASSRQGDGGYTF TGTGCCAGTAGTAGGCAGGGCGATGGAGGCTACACCTTC
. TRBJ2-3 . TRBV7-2 CASRGADGADTQYF TGTGCCAGCAGGGGCGCTGACGGGGCGGATACGCAGTATTTT
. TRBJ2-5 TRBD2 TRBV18 CASSPLAGKQETQYF TGTGCCAGCTCACCACTAGCGGGAAAACAAGAGACCCAGTACTTC
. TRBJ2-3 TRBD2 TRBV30 CAWSPSGGGDTQYF TGTGCCTGGAGTCCTAGCGGGGGGGGAGATACGCAGTATTTT
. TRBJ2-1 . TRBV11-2 CASSFGAGLGFTYNEQFF TGTGCCAGCAGCTTCGGGGCGGGGCTGGGTTTCACCTACAATGAGCAGTTCTTC